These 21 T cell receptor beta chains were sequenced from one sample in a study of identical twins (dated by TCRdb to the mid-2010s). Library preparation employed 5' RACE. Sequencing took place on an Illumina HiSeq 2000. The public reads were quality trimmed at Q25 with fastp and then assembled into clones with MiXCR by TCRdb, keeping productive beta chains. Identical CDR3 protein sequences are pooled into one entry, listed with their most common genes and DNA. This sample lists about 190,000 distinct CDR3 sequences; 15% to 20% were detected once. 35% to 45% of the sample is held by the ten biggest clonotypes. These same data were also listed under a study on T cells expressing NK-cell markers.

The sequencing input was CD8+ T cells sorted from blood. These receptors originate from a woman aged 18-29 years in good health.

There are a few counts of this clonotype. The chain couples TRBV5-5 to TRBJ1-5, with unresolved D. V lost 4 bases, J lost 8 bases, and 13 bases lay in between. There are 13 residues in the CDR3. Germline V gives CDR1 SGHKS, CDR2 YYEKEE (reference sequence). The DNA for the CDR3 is TGTGCCAGCAGCCTAATCACGGGCGAGCCCCAGCATTTT. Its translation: CASSLITGEPQHF. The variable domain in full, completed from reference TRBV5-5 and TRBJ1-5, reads DAGVTQSPTHLIKTRGQQVTLRCSPISGHKSVSWYQQVLGQGPQFIFQYYEKEERGRGNFPDRFSARQFPNYSSELNVNALLLGDSALYLCASSLITGEPQHFGDGTRLSIL.

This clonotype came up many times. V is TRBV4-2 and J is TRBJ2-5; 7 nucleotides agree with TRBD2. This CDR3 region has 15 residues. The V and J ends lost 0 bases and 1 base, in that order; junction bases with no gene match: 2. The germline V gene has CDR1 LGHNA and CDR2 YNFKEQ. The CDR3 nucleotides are TGTGCCAGCAGCCAAGATTGGGGGGGCCAAGAGACCCAGTACTTC. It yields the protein CASSQDWGGQETQYF.

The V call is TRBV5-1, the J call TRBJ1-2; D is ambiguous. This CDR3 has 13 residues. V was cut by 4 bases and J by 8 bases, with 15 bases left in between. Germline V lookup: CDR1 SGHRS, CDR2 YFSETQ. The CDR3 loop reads CASSTGESGGYTF. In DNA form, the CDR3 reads TGCGCCAGCAGCACTGGAGAGTCGGGAGGCTACACCTTC.

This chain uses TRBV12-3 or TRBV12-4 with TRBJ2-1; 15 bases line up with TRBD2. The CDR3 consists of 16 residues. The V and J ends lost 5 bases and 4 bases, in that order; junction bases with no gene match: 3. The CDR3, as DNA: TGTGCCAGCAGTCCTGGACTAGCGGGGGGGTACAATGAGCAGTTCTTC. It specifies CASSPGLAGGYNEQFF.

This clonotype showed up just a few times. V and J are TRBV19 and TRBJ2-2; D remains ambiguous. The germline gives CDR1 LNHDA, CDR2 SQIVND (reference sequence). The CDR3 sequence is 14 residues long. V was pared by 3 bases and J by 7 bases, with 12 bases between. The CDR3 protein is CASSMLAAGGELFF. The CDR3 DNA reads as TGTGCCAGTAGTATGCTGGCAGCTGGCGGGGAGCTGTTTTTT.

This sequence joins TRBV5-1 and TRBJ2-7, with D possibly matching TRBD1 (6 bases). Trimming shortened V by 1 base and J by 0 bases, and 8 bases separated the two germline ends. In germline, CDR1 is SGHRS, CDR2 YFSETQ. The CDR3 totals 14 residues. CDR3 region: CASSLLGGSYEQYF. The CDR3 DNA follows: TGCGCCAGCAGCTTGTTAGGGGGCTCCTACGAGCAGTACTTC.

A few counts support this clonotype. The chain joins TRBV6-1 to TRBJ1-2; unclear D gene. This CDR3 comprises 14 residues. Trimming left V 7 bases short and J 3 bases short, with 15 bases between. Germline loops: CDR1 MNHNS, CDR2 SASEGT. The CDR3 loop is CASKRSVGDYGYTF. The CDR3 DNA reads TGTGCCAGCAAAAGGAGCGTGGGAGACTATGGCTACACCTTC.

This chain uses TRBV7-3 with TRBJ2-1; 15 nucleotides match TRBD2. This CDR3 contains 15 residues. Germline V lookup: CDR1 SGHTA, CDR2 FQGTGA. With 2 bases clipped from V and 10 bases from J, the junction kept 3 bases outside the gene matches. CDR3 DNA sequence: TGTGCCAGCAGCTTAGGACTAGCGGGGGGGCGGGAGCAGTTCTTC. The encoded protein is CASSLGLAGGREQFF.

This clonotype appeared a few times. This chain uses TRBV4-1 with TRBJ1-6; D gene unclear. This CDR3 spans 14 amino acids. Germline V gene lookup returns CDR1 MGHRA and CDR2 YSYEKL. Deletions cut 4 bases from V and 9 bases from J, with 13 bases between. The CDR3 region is CASSRIGAFSPLHF. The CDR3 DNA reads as TGCGCCAGCAGCCGAATCGGCGCGTTTTCACCCCTCCACTTT.

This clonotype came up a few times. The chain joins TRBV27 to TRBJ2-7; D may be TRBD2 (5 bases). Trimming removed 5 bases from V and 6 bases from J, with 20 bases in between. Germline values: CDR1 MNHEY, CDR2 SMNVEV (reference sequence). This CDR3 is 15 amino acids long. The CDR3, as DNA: TGTGCCAGCAGTGCTCGGGCAGCGGATGGGCGCGAGCAGTACTTC. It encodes CASSARAADGREQYF.

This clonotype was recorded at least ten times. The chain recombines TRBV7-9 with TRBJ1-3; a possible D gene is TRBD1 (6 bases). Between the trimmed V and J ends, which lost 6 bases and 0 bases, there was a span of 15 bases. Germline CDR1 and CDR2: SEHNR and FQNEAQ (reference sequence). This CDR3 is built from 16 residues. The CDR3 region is CASSPWTATSGNTIYF. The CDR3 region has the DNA TGTGCCAGCAGTCCGTGGACAGCGACCTCTGGAAACACCATATATTTT.

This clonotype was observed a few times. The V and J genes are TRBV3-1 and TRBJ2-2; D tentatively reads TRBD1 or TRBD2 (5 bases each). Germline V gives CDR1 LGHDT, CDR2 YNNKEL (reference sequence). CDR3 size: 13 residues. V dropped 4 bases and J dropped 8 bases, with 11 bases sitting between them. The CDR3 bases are TGTGCCAGCAGCCCGGGGACGTTAGGGGAGCTGTTTTTT. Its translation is CASSPGTLGELFF.

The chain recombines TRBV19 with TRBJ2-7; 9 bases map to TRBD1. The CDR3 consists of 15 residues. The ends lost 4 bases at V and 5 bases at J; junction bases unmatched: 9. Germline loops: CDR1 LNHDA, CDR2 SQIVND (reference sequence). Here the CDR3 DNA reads TGTGCCAGTAGTAGAACAGGGGGCGCTGGCAACGAGCAGTACTTC. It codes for CASSRTGGAGNEQYF. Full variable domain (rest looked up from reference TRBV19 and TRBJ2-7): DGGITQSPKYLFRKEGQNVTLSCEQNLNHDAMYWYRQDPGQGLRLIYYSQIVNDFQKGDIAEGYSVSREKKESFPLTVTSAQKNPTAFYLCASSRTGGAGNEQYFGPGTRLTVT.

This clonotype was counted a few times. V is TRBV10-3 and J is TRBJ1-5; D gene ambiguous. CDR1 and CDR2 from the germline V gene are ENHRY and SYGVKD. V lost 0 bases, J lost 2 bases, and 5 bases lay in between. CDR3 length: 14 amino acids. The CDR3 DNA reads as TGTGCCATCAGTGAGTCAAGGGGCAATCAGCCCCAGCATTTT. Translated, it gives CAISESRGNQPQHF.

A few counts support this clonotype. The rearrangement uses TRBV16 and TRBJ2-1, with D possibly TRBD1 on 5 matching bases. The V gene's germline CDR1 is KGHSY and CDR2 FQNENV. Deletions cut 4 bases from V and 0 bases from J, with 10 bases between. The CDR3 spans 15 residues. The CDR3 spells CASSRTGASYNEQFF. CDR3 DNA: TGTGCCAGCAGCCGTACAGGAGCCTCCTACAATGAGCAGTTCTTC. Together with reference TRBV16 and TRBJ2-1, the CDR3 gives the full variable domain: GEEVAQTPKHLVRGEGQKAKLYCAPIKGHSYVFWYQQVLKNEFKFLISFQNENVFDETGMPKERFSAKCLPNSPCSLEIQATKLEDSAVYFCASSRTGASYNEQFFGPGTRLTVL.

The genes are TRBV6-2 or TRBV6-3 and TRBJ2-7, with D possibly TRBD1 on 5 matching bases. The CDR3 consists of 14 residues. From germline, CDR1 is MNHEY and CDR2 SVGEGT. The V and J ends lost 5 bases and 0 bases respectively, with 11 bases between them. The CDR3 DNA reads TGTGCCAGCAGTGCCGACAGTTACTCCTACGAGCAGTACTTC. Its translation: CASSADSYSYEQYF.

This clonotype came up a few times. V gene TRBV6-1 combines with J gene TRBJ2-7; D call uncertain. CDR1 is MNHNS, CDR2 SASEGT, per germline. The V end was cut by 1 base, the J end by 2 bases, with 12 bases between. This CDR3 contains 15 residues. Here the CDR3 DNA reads TGTGCCAGCAGTGAAGGAGAGTCGAGCCCCTACGAGCAGTACTTC. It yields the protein CASSEGESSPYEQYF.

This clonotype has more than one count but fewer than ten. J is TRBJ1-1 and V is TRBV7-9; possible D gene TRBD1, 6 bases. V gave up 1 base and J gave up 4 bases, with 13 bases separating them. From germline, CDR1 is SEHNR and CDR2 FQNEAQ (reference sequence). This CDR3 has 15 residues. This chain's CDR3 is CASSLGGGPSTEAFF. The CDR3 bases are TGTGCCAGCAGCTTAGGTGGGGGGCCTAGCACTGAAGCTTTCTTT.

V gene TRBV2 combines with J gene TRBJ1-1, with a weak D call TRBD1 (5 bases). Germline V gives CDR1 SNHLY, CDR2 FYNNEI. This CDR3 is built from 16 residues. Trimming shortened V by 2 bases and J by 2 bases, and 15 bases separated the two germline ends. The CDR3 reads CASSELTVPDNTEAFF. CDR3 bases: TGTGCCAGCAGTGAATTGACAGTCCCCGACAACACTGAAGCTTTCTTT.

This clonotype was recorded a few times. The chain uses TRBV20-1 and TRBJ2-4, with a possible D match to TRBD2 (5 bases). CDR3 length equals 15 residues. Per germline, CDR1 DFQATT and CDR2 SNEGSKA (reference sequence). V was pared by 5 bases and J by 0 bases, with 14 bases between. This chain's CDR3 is CSARDTLLAKNIQYF. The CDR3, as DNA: TGCAGTGCTCGGGATACCCTACTAGCCAAAAACATTCAGTACTTC.

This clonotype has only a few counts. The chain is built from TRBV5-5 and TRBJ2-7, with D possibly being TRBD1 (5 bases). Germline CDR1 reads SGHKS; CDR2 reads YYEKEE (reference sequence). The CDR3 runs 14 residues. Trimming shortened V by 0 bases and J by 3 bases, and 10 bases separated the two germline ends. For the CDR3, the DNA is TGTGCCAGCAGCTTGGAACAGGTTTACTACGAGCAGTACTTC. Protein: CASSLEQVYYEQYF.